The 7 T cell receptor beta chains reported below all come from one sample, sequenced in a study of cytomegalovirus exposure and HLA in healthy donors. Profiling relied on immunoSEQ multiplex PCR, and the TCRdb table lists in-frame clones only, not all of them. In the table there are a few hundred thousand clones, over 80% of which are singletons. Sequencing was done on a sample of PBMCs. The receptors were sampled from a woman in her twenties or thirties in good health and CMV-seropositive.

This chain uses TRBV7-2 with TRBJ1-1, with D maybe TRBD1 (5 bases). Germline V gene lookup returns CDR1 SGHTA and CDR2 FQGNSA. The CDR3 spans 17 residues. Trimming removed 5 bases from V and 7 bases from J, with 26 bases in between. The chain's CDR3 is CASSPRLRDGFTSEAFF. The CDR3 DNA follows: TGTGCCAGCAGCCCTCGCCTTAGGGACGGATTCACGAGTGAAGCTTTCTTT.

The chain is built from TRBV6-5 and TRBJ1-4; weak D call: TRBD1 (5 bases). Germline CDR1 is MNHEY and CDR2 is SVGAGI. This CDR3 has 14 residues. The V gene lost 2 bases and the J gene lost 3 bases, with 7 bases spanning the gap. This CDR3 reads CASSYGAPNEKLFF. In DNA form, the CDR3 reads TGTGCCAGCAGTTACGGGGCCCCTAATGAAAAACTGTTTTTT.

The CDR3 region is CSATTLREQYF. Here the CDR3 DNA reads TGCAGTGCTACCACCTTGCGAGAGCAGTACTTC. This rearrangement joins TRBV20-1 to TRBJ2-7; no clear D. Germline CDR1 DFQATT, CDR2 SNEGSKA (reference sequence). Between the trimmed V and J ends, which lost 4 bases and 7 bases, there was a span of 11 bases. CDR3 length: 11 residues.

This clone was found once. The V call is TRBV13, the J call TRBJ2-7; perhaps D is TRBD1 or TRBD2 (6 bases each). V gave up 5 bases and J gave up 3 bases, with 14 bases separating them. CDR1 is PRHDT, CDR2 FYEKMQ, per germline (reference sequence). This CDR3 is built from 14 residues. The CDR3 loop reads CASSPRGRYYEQYF. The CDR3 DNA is TGTGCCAGCAGCCCCCGGGGGCGGTACTACGAGCAGTACTTC.

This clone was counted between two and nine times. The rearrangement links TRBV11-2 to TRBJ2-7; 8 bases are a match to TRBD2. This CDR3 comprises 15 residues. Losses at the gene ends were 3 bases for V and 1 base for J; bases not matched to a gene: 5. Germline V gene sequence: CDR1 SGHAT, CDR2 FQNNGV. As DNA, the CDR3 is TGTGCCAGCAGCTTTGGACTAGCTGATTCCTACGAGCAGTACTTC. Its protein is CASSFGLADSYEQYF.

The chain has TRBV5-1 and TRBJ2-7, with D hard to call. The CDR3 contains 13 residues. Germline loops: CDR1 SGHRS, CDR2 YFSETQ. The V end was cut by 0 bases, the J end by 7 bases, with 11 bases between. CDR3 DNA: TGCGCCAGCAGCTTGGTCGCCGCCGGGGAGCAGTACTTC. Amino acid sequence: CASSLVAAGEQYF.

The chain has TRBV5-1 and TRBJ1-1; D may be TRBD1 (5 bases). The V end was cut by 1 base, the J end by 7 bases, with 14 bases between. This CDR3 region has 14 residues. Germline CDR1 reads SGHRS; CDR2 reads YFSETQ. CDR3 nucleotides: TGCGCCAGCAGCTTGACACAGGTGGACCGTGAAGCTTTCTTT. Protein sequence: CASSLTQVDREAFF.